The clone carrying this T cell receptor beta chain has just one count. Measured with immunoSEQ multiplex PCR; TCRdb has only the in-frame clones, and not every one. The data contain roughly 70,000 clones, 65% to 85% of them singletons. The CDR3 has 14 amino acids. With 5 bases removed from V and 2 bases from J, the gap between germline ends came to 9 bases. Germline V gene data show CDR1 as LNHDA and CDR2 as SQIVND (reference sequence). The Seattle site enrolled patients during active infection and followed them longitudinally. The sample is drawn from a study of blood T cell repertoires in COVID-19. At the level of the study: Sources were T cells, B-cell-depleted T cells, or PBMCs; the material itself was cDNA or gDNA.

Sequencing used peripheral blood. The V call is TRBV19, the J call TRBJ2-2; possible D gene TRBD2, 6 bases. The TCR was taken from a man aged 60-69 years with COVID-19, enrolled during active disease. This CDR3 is CASSWEVNTGELFF. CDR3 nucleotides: TGTGCCAGTAGTTGGGAGGTTAACACCGGGGAGCTGTTTTTT.